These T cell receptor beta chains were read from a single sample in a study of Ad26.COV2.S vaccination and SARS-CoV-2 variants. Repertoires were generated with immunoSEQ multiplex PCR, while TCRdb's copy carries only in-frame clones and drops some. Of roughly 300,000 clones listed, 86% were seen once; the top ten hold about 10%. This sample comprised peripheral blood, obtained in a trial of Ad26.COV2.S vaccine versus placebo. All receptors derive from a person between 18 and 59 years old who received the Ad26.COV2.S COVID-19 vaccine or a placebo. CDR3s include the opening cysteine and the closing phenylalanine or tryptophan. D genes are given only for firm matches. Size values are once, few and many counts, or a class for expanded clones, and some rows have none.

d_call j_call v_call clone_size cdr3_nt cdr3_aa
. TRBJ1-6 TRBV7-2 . TGTGCCAGCAGCTTAGATTCGCAGGGTTATAATTCACCCCTCCACTTT CASSLDSQGYNSPLHF
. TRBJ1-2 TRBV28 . TGTGCCAGCACCCCAGGGCACGAAGGCTACACCTTC CASTPGHEGYTF
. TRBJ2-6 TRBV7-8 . TGTGCCAGCAGCTTGCTGATTTCTGGGGCCAACGTCCTGACTTTC CASSLLISGANVLTF
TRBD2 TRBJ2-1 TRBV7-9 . TGTGCCAGCAGCTTTCCCAGAGGGACTAGCGAAGCCTCCTACAATGAGCAGTTCTTC CASSFPRGTSEASYNEQFF
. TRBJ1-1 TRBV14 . TGTGCCAGCAGCCAAGCGGCAGGGGCTGAAGCTTTCTTT CASSQAAGAEAFF
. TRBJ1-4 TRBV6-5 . TGTGCCGTCCCGGAAGGGGTTTATAATGAAAAACTGTTTTTT CAVPEGVYNEKLFF
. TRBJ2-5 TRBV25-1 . TGTGCCAGCAGTGACTACTTCATCCAAGAGACCCAGTACTTC CASSDYFIQETQYF
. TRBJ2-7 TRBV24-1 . TGTGCCACCTCTGACAGCTCCTACGAGCAGTACTTC CATSDSSYEQYF
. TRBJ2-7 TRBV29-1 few TGCAGCGTTGCGCCCGCCAGGGGAACCTACGAGCAGTACTTC CSVAPARGTYEQYF
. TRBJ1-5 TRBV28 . TGTGCCAGCAGCCTCAGGGGTTTGGGCAATCAGCCCCAGCATTTT CASSLRGLGNQPQHF
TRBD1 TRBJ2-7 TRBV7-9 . TGTGCCAGCAGCCCTGGGACAGCCCGATTAGACGAGCAGTACTTC CASSPGTARLDEQYF
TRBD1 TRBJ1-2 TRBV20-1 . TGCAGTGCTAATGACAGGGATGCCTATGGCTACACCTTC CSANDRDAYGYTF
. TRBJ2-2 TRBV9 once TGTGCCAGCAGCGTAGGTTCAACGGTAAACACCGGGGAGCTGTTTTTT CASSVGSTVNTGELFF
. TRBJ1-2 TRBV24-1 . TGTGCCACCAGTGACCTTGTTGGCTACACCTTC CATSDLVGYTF
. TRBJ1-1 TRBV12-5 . TGTGCTAGTGGTTTCTGGGGGAACGGGGCTGAAGCTTTCTTT CASGFWGNGAEAFF
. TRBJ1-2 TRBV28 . TGTGCCAGCAGGGCAGTTGAGGAAGGCTACACCTTC CASRAVEEGYTF
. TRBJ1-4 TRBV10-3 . TGTGCCATCAGATGGGGGGAGAATGAAAAACTGTTTTTT CAIRWGENEKLFF
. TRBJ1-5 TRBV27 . TGTGCCAGCAGGTTAGGGGTTAATCAGCCCCAGCATTTT CASRLGVNQPQHF
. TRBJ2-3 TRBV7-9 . TGTGCCAGCAGCTTTTCAGATACGCAGTATTTT CASSFSDTQYF
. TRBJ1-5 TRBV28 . TGTGCCAGCAGTTTATTGGGTGACAGTTTCAATCAGCCCCAGCATTTT CASSLLGDSFNQPQHF
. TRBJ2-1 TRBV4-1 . TGCGCCAGCAGCCAGGGAAGTTTTAGCTCCTACAATGAGCAGTTCTTC CASSQGSFSSYNEQFF
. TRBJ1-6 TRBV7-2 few TGTGCCAGCAGCCTTGCGGGAGGTGGCTCACCCCTCCACTTT CASSLAGGGSPLHF